Below are 14 T cell receptor beta chains sequenced from a single sample in a study of T cell repertoires in cytomegalovirus infection. TCRdb re-called the reads with MiXCR, one entry per CDR3 protein. The sample holds around 450,000 distinct CDR3 sequences, about a third seen once. The sequenced sample consisted of PBMCs. Every receptor here comes from a human donor in good health (CMV status not recorded). Some clones in this sample may be carry-over from other donors' samples.

The chain combines TRBV12-3 or TRBV12-4 with TRBJ2-3, with D possibly being TRBD1 (5 bases). The CDR3 sequence is 15 residues long. V lost 3 bases and J 1 base, leaving 11 bases between the germline ends. CDR3 coding DNA: TGTGCCAGCAGTTTTTGGACACAACGCACAGATACGCAGTATTTT. As protein: CASSFWTQRTDTQYF.

A word on this clonotype: One end of the junction fails to match germline, which may point to a read error. The V and J genes are TRBV20-1 and TRBJ2-3; D not certain. The CDR3 is 14 residues long. Germline V gives CDR1 DFQATT, CDR2 SNEGSKA (reference sequence). CDR3: CSARVRTSTDTPYF. In DNA, the CDR3 is TGCAGTGCTAGAGTCAGGACGAGCACAGATACGCCGTATTTT.

This clonotype has only one observation. The gene calls are TRBV12-3 or TRBV12-4 and TRBJ2-5, with TRBD2 matching 11 bases. With 8 bases clipped from V and 3 bases from J, the junction kept 5 bases outside the gene matches. This CDR3 has 14 amino acids. CDR3 region: CASSTSGKKETQYF. The CDR3 bases are TGTGCCAGCTCGACTAGCGGGAAGAAAGAGACCCAGTACTTC.

The chain uses TRBV6-2 or TRBV6-3 and TRBJ1-1; TRBD1 matches 12 bases. CDR1 is MNHEY, CDR2 SVGEGT, per germline. CDR3 size: 18 residues. V was pared by 4 bases and J by 0 bases, with 9 bases of the junction left unmatched. CDR3: CASSSGTGGIRVNTEAFF. CDR3 DNA: TGTGCCAGCAGTTCCGGGACAGGGGGCATTAGAGTGAACACTGAAGCTTTCTTT.

This clonotype turned up a few times. The V call is TRBV6-1, the J call TRBJ1-1; D call uncertain. This CDR3 is 13 amino acids long. Trimming removed 6 bases from V and 3 bases from J, with 11 bases in between. Germline V gene lookup returns CDR1 MNHNS and CDR2 SASEGT. This chain's CDR3 is CASRKLGYTEAFF. The CDR3 DNA reads TGTGCCAGCAGAAAATTGGGTTACACTGAAGCTTTCTTT.

This chain connects TRBV5-1 to TRBJ2-7; perhaps TRBD2 as D (6 bases). V lost 7 bases to trimming and J lost 3 bases, with 14 bases between them. The CDR3 contains 13 residues. The germline gives CDR1 SGHRS, CDR2 YFSETQ. CDR3: CASGEWGDYEQYF. The DNA of the CDR3 is TGCGCCAGCGGCGAGTGGGGGGACTACGAGCAGTACTTC. Full variable domain (missing parts from reference TRBV5-1 and TRBJ2-7): KAGVTQTPRYLIKTRGQQVTLSCSPISGHRSVSWYQQTPGQGLQFLFEYFSETQRNKGNFPGRFSGRQFSNSRSEMNVSTLELGDSALYLCASGEWGDYEQYFGPGTRLTVT.

J is TRBJ1-2 and V is TRBV20-1, with D uncertain. Trimming shortened V by 6 bases and J by 9 bases, and 20 bases separated the two germline ends. Germline V gene data show CDR1 as DFQATT and CDR2 as SNEGSKA (reference sequence). The CDR3 has 13 residues. The CDR3 bases are TGCAGTGCCCCGGAGGGCAAGGCTTATTGCTACACCTTC. Its translation is CSAPEGKAYCYTF.

A few counts support this clonotype. J is TRBJ1-6 and V is TRBV6-2 or TRBV6-3; D may be TRBD1 (6 bases). The V end was cut by 5 bases, the J end by 1 base, with 6 bases between. CDR1 MNHEY and CDR2 SVGEGT come from the germline V gene. CDR3 length: 14 residues. DNA for the CDR3: TGTGCCAGCAGTACAGGGTCCTATAATTCACCCCTCCACTTT. Its translation is CASSTGSYNSPLHF.

This clonotype was picked up many times. The chain is built from TRBV7-2 and TRBJ2-2; 11 positions match TRBD2. J lost 5 bases, V lost 5 bases, and 13 bases had no gene match. Germline V gives CDR1 SGHTA, CDR2 FQGNSA. The CDR3 is 18 amino acids. DNA of the CDR3: TGTGCCAGCAGCCCCAGACTAGCGGGGTCCCGGCGGACCGGGGAGCTGTTTTTT. Its protein is CASSPRLAGSRRTGELFF.

This clonotype was observed a handful of times. The gene calls are TRBV7-4 and TRBJ1-1; D unresolved. The CDR3 spans 12 residues. V was shortened by 7 bases and J by 3 bases, with 9 bases between the two germline ends. From germline, CDR1 is SGHVT and CDR2 SQSDAQ. This CDR3 is CASTSWDTEAFF. The CDR3 DNA reads as TGTGCCAGCACCTCATGGGACACTGAAGCTTTCTTT.

This chain connects TRBV9 to TRBJ1-6; weak D call: TRBD1 (6 bases). From germline, CDR1 is SGDLS and CDR2 YYNGEE. V was trimmed by 4 bases and J by 13 bases, leaving 12 bases between them. The CDR3 is made up of 12 amino acids. CDR3 sequence reads: CASSSRGGPLHF. The CDR3 bases are TGTGCCAGCAGCTCCAGGGGAGGTCCCCTCCACTTT.

This chain connects TRBV12-3 or TRBV12-4 to TRBJ2-3, with 8 bases aligning to TRBD1. The CDR3 loop spans 13 amino acids. V was clipped by 10 bases and J by 4 bases; unmatched bases: 7. As DNA, the CDR3 is TGTGCCACCCGCAGGGGGCCATCAGATACGCAGTATTTT. Encoded protein: CATRRGPSDTQYF.

Ten or more counts support this clonotype. This chain links TRBV7-2 with TRBJ2-3; 7 nucleotides agree with TRBD1. V gave up 5 bases and J gave up 2 bases; unmatched junction bases: 13. Germline CDR1 SGHTA, CDR2 FQGNSA. This CDR3 comprises 17 residues. The CDR3, as DNA: TGTGCCAGCAGCCTCCGAGAAGGGGGCGCGGTCACAGATACGCAGTATTTT. Its protein is CASSLREGGAVTDTQYF.

J is TRBJ1-2 and V is TRBV28, with D perhaps TRBD1 (6 bases). V lost 6 bases and J 5 bases, leaving 16 bases between the germline ends. The CDR3 covers 14 residues. The germline CDR1 and CDR2 sequences are MDHEN and SYDVKM. CDR3 loop: CASSRLDSFYGYTF. CDR3 coding DNA: TGTGCCAGCAGCCGCCTGGACAGTTTTTATGGCTACACCTTC.